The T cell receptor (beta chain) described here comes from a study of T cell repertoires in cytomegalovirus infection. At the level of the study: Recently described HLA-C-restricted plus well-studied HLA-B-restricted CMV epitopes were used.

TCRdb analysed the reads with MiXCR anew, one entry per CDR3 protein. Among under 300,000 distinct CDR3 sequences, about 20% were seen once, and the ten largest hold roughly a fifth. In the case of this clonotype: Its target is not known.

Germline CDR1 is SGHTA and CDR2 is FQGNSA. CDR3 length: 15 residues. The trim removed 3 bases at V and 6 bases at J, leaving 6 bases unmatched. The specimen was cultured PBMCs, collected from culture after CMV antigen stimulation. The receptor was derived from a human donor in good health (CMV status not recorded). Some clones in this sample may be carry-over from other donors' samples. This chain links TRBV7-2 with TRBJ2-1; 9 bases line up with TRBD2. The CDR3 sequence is CASSLGLARSNEQFF. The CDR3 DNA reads TGTGCCAGCAGCTTGGGACTAGCTCGGAGCAATGAGCAGTTCTTC.